Sequencing of this T cell receptor beta chain was carried out in a study of blood T cell repertoires in COVID-19. In the original workflow: Reference gene primer amplification in the assay estimated nucleated cell counts. Only in-frame clones appear in the TCRdb table, and some are missing; sequencing was by immunoSEQ multiplex PCR. That table is the source of V, J and clone size, and D and trimming were worked out from the DNA. The sample has over 400,000 clones, approximately 91% seen once; the top ten hold less than 9%. In Seattle, patients joined the study during active infection and were tracked longitudinally. Germline trimming cut 4 bases from V and 6 bases from J; bases unmatched to any gene: 5. The V gene's germline CDR1 is SGHRS and CDR2 YFSETQ. CDR3 length equals 14 residues.

This clonotype was obtained from a woman aged 45 to 65 with COVID-19, enrolled during active disease. The sample consisted of peripheral blood. This sequence joins TRBV5-1 and TRBJ1-5; 9 bases are a match to TRBD1. CDR3 bases: TGCGCCAGCAGCACAGGGGGCGAGGGTCAGCCCCAGCATTTT. It encodes CASSTGGEGQPQHF.